This T cell receptor beta chain was sequenced in a study of cytomegalovirus exposure and HLA in healthy donors. Study in general: The 95 million to 120 million unique TCR beta sequences, from roughly 170 million T cells, were found by an earlier analysis. The study's findings and limits: TCR beta V- and J-gene trimming was later associated with a missense DCLRE1C variant.

A multiplex PCR was run with 60 Vbeta primers and 13 Jbeta primers. In the source study's methods: Approximately 11 million of tens of millions of unique TCR beta chains were shared, per a later count. Profiled with immunoSEQ multiplex PCR; TCRdb holds only in-frame clones, not every one. That table is the source of V, J and clone size, and D and trimming were worked out from the DNA. The profile shows 200,000 to 250,000 clones, roughly four fifths of them singletons. The germline V gene has CDR1 ENHRY and CDR2 SYGVKD. Trimming took 7 bases from V and 4 from J; bases not matched to a gene: 4. This CDR3 comprises 13 residues. A note on this clone: Its antigen remains unidentified.

Sequencing input: PBMCs. The TCR sequence derives from a middle-aged woman in good health and CMV-seronegative. The chain couples TRBV10-3 to TRBJ1-1; 9 nucleotides line up with TRBD1. The CDR3 region has the DNA TGTGCCATCACAGGACAGGGGCGCACTGAAGCTTTCTTT. Its translation: CAITGQGRTEAFF.